A selection of T cell receptor beta chains follows, all from one sample in a study of T-cell memory formation after mild COVID-19. MiXCR, run by TCRdb on the 5' RACE reads, gives a single entry per CDR3 protein. The table records about 560,000 distinct CDR3 sequences, approximately 15% of them present only once. Sequencing was done on a sample of PBMCs or a T cell subset sorted from them (not recorded which). These receptors were taken from an adult woman who had mild COVID-19 (a few samples of this study predate the infection). Cell type and time point are not known. CDR3s include the opening cysteine and the closing phenylalanine or tryptophan. A D gene is named only where the DNA matches it firmly. The size of a clone is reported for some rows only, either as once, few or many, or as a class for expanded clones.

cdr3_aa	cdr3_nt	clone_size	v_call	cdr3_length	d_call	j_call
CASSQGRFSGNTIYF	TGTGCCAGCAGCCAGGGACGGTTCTCTGGAAACACCATATATTTT	-	TRBV7-9	15	-	TRBJ1-3
CSASGLAGGGTYNEQFF	TGCAGTGCGTCGGGACTAGCGGGAGGGGGGACCTACAATGAGCAGTTCTTC	-	TRBV20-1	17	TRBD2	TRBJ2-1
CASSPAGRGRDQPQHF	TGTGCCAGCAGCCCGGCCGGTAGAGGGAGGGATCAGCCCCAGCATTTT	few	TRBV6-5	16	-	TRBJ1-5
CASSSGGDRASVQYF	TGCGCCAGCAGCTCGGGGGGGGACAGAGCCTCTGTGCAGTACTTC	few	TRBV5-1	15	-	TRBJ2-7
CATSDDRVSETQYF	TGTGCCACCAGTGACGACAGGGTCAGTGAGACCCAGTACTTC	-	TRBV24-1	14	TRBD1	TRBJ2-5
CSVEPRRTGELFF	TGCAGCGTTGAACCCAGGCGCACCGGGGAGCTGTTTTTT	few	TRBV29-1	13	-	TRBJ2-2
CASSRRRLDRTDTQYF	TGCGCCAGCAGCCGCAGGCGCTTAGACCGCACAGATACGCAGTATTTT	few	TRBV4-1	16	-	TRBJ2-3
CASSVWDRELLDTQYF	TGTGCCAGCAGTGTTTGGGACAGGGAGCTGTTGGATACGCAGTATTTT	-	TRBV6-1	16	TRBD1	TRBJ2-3
CASSLIDRQETQYF	TGTGCCAGCAGTTTAATCGACAGACAAGAGACCCAGTACTTC	-	TRBV27	14	-	TRBJ2-5
CATRRGNQNTEAFF	TGTGCCACTCGGCGCGGGAACCAGAACACTGAAGCTTTCTTT	many	TRBV12-3/TRBV12-4	14	-	TRBJ1-1
CASSQEPAGNQPQHF	TGTGCCAGCAGCCAAGAACCGGCAGGGAATCAGCCCCAGCATTTT	-	TRBV3-1	15	-	TRBJ1-5
CSARFTLGQRGMNTEAFF	TGCAGTGCTAGGTTTACATTGGGGCAGAGGGGCATGAACACTGAAGCTTTCTTT	many	TRBV20-1	18	-	TRBJ1-1
CASSGTHSGLFNEQFF	TGTGCCAGCTCAGGCACCCACAGCGGCCTTTTCAATGAGCAGTTCTTC	few	TRBV18	16	-	TRBJ2-1
CASSPRPLWNNEQFF	TGTGCCAGCAGCCCGAGGCCCCTGTGGAACAATGAGCAGTTCTTC	-	TRBV14	15	-	TRBJ2-1
CASTGMTGVEETQYF	TGTGCCAGCACCGGTATGACAGGGGTTGAGGAGACCCAGTACTTC	few	TRBV7-2	15	TRBD1	TRBJ2-5
CASSSGLTTDTQYF	TGTGCCAGCAGCTCGGGACTCACCACAGATACGCAGTATTTT	few	TRBV7-2	14	-	TRBJ2-3
CASSYRGEGNTEAFF	TGTGCCAGCAGCTATCGGGGGGAGGGGAACACTGAAGCTTTCTTT	-	TRBV5-4	15	-	TRBJ1-1
CASSPGRVAFF	TGTGCCAGCAGCCCGGGACGGGTAGCTTTCTTT	many	TRBV14	11	-	TRBJ1-1
CASSLAGQGNTEAFF	TGTGCCAGCAGCTTAGCCGGGCAGGGAAACACTGAAGCTTTCTTT	many	TRBV7-9	15	-	TRBJ1-1
CASSRDLSYNEQFF	TGCGCCAGCAGCCGGGACTTAAGCTACAATGAGCAGTTCTTC	few	TRBV5-1	14	-	TRBJ2-1
CASSIKPEAATF	TGTGCCAGTAGTATTAAACCGGAGGCCGCCACCTTC	-	TRBV19	12	-	TRBJ1-2
CASSLLIQTNTGELFF	TGCGCCAGCAGCTTGTTAATCCAGACGAACACCGGGGAGCTGTTTTTT	few	TRBV5-1	16	-	TRBJ2-2
CASSRLRRGTDTQYF	TGTGCCAGCAGTAGATTGCGGAGGGGGACAGATACGCAGTATTTT	few	TRBV12-3/TRBV12-4	15	-	TRBJ2-3
CASNLGVGDSEAFF	TGTGCCAGCAATTTAGGGGTTGGGGACAGTGAAGCTTTCTTT	-	TRBV11-2	14	TRBD1	TRBJ1-1
CAIGTGTGELFF	TGTGCCATCGGGACAGGGACCGGGGAGCTGTTTTTT	-	TRBV10-3	12	TRBD1	TRBJ2-2
CASSRTLSYEQYF	TGTGCCAGCAGCCGGACACTTTCCTACGAGCAGTACTTC	few	TRBV12-3/TRBV12-4	13	-	TRBJ2-7
CASSYLRDRPAEQYF	TGTGCCAGCAGTTACCTCCGGGACAGGCCCGCCGAGCAGTACTTC	-	TRBV6-2/TRBV6-3	15	TRBD1	TRBJ2-7
CACSYDRGLPGNTIYF	TGTGCCTGCAGTTACGACAGGGGGCTTCCTGGAAACACCATATATTTT	-	TRBV6-5	16	TRBD1	TRBJ1-3
CASSLAPQGSMDTQYF	TGCGCCAGCAGCTTGGCCCCGCAGGGATCTATGGATACGCAGTATTTT	few	TRBV5-1	16	-	TRBJ2-3
CASSGTGASNQPQHF	TGTGCCAGCAGTGGGACAGGGGCTAGCAATCAGCCCCAGCATTTT	-	TRBV12-3/TRBV12-4	15	TRBD1	TRBJ1-5
CASSLVVGSGSALHNEQFF	TGTGCCAGCAGCTTAGTAGTGGGTAGCGGGAGTGCCCTCCACAATGAGCAGTTCTTC	few	TRBV7-9	19	TRBD2	TRBJ2-1
CASSEGGSRGYGYTF	TGCGCCAGCAGTGAGGGCGGCAGCAGGGGCTATGGCTACACCTTC	many	TRBV10-2	15	-	TRBJ1-2
CASRQGGSSNEQFF	TGTGCCAGCAGGCAGGGCGGGAGCTCGAATGAGCAGTTCTTC	few	TRBV12-3/TRBV12-4	14	TRBD2	TRBJ2-1
CASSLPGWGGYTF	TGTGCCAGCAGTTTACCAGGGTGGGGAGGCTACACCTTC	few	TRBV12-3/TRBV12-4	13	-	TRBJ1-2
CSVEIDLTGNEQYF	TGCAGCGTTGAAATCGACCTCACCGGGAACGAGCAGTACTTC	few	TRBV29-1	14	-	TRBJ2-7
CASRIGGSAAYEQYF	TGTGCCAGCAGAATAGGGGGGTCCGCGGCTTACGAGCAGTACTTC	few	TRBV12-3/TRBV12-4	15	-	TRBJ2-7
CASSLVGGVERTEAFF	TGTGCCAGCAGCTTAGTCGGGGGGGTCGAGAGAACTGAAGCTTTCTTT	few	TRBV7-8	16	-	TRBJ1-1
CASSRASGRTYNEQFF	TGTGCCAGCAGTAGGGCTAGCGGGAGGACCTACAATGAGCAGTTCTTC	-	TRBV7-3	16	TRBD2	TRBJ2-1
CASSYGQANSPLHF	TGTGCCAGCAGTTATGGCCAGGCTAATTCACCCCTCCACTTT	many	TRBV2	14	-	TRBJ1-6
CATTTDITGELFF	TGTGCCACCACGACCGATATTACCGGGGAGCTGTTTTTT	few	TRBV24-1	13	-	TRBJ2-2
CASSTTPYEQYF	TGTGCCAGCAGCACTACACCGTACGAGCAGTACTTC	-	TRBV7-9	12	-	TRBJ2-7
CASISSGTDTQYF	TGTGCCAGCATTTCTAGCGGTACAGATACGCAGTATTTT	-	TRBV12-3/TRBV12-4	13	TRBD2	TRBJ2-3
CASSPTSGSFNEQFF	TGTGCCAGCAGCCCCACTAGCGGGAGTTTCAATGAGCAGTTCTTC	-	TRBV7-6	15	TRBD2	TRBJ2-1
CASSLVLLARPYNEQFF	TGTGCCAGCAGCTTAGTTCTTCTCGCTAGGCCTTACAATGAGCAGTTCTTC	few	TRBV7-2	17	-	TRBJ2-1
CASSLWVSYEQYF	TGTGCCAGCAGTTTGTGGGTTTCCTACGAGCAGTACTTC	-	TRBV12-3/TRBV12-4	13	-	TRBJ2-7
CASSPTGTETQYF	TGTGCCAGCAGTCCAACAGGGACGGAGACCCAGTACTTC	few	TRBV5-4	13	-	TRBJ2-5
CASSLALGEASTGELFF	TGTGCCAGCAGCTTAGCGTTGGGGGAGGCTTCAACCGGGGAGCTGTTTTTT	-	TRBV11-2	17	-	TRBJ2-2
CATSGAAASGGWEQFF	TGTGCCACCAGTGGAGCGGCAGCTAGCGGAGGGTGGGAGCAGTTCTTC	few	TRBV24-1	16	TRBD2	TRBJ2-1
CAISEPGQGTEAFF	TGTGCCATCAGTGAGCCGGGACAGGGCACTGAAGCTTTCTTT	-	TRBV10-3	14	TRBD1	TRBJ1-1
CASSQEDREKGYTF	TGCGCCAGCAGCCAAGAAGACAGGGAGAAGGGCTACACCTTC	-	TRBV4-1	14	TRBD1	TRBJ1-2
CASSLTFRSEETQYF	TGTGCCAGCAGCTTAACCTTCCGGTCTGAAGAGACCCAGTACTTC	-	TRBV7-6	15	-	TRBJ2-5
CASSQEGAPSYEQYF	TGCGCCAGCAGCCAAGAGGGGGCACCGTCGTACGAGCAGTACTTC	once	TRBV4-1	15	-	TRBJ2-7
CASSTAGTYEQYF	TGTGCCAGTAGTACGGCAGGGACCTACGAGCAGTACTTC	-	TRBV19	13	-	TRBJ2-7